This entry lists 5 T cell receptor beta chains sequenced from one sample in a study of cytomegalovirus exposure and HLA in healthy donors. The primer mix had 60 Vbeta and 13 Jbeta primers. Sequencing was performed with immunoSEQ multiplex PCR; in TCRdb, only in-frame clones are kept and a portion is missing. The data show around 270,000 clones, about 80% seen once. The specimen was PBMCs. The receptors were sampled from a girl aged 2 to 10 in good health and CMV-seronegative.

The rearrangement uses TRBV7-9 and TRBJ2-1; no clear D. Germline V gene lookup returns CDR1 SEHNR and CDR2 FQNEAQ (reference sequence). The V end was cut by 5 bases, the J end by 3 bases, with 14 bases between. This CDR3 has 15 amino acids. The CDR3 reads CASSAKRSRYNEQFF. In nucleotides, the CDR3 is TGTGCCAGCAGCGCGAAACGGAGCCGCTACAATGAGCAGTTCTTC.

CDR3 sequence reads: CASTPSPVAGVDEQFF. CDR3 sequence (DNA): TGTGCCAGCACCCCAAGCCCCGTCGCGGGGGTTGATGAGCAGTTCTTC. This rearrangement joins TRBV6-6 to TRBJ2-1; 7 bases are shared with TRBD2. This CDR3 comprises 16 residues. The germline V gene has CDR1 MNHNY and CDR2 SVGAGI (reference sequence). Germline trimming cut 7 bases from V and 8 bases from J; bases unmatched to any gene: 17.

The rearrangement links TRBV28 to TRBJ2-7, with 7 bases lining up with TRBD2. This CDR3 region has 16 residues. Germline loops: CDR1 MDHEN, CDR2 SYDVKM. V lost 7 bases, J lost 6 bases, and 18 bases stayed unmatched. DNA for the CDR3: TGTGCCAGCACCGGACGGGGCCCGGATGGCGGGGGCGAGCAGTACTTC. This translates into CASTGRGPDGGGEQYF.

V and J are TRBV5-1 and TRBJ2-7; weak D call: TRBD1 (6 bases). The germline V gene has CDR1 SGHRS and CDR2 YFSETQ. Deletions cut 0 bases from V and 2 bases from J, with 18 bases between. This CDR3 contains 17 residues. The CDR3 coding sequence is TGCGCCAGCAGCTTGGCCATACAGGGCAAACATACCTACGAGCAGTACTTC. The encoded protein is CASSLAIQGKHTYEQYF.

This chain joins TRBV6-1 and TRBJ1-5, with no clear D. In germline, CDR1 is MNHNS, CDR2 SASEGT. V gave up 6 bases and J gave up 3 bases, with 9 bases separating them. The CDR3 loop spans 13 amino acids. CDR3 region: CASRKEVNQPQHF. The DNA of the CDR3 is TGTGCCAGCAGGAAAGAGGTCAATCAGCCCCAGCATTTT.